The 8 T cell receptor beta chains below all came from one sample that was sequenced in a study of blood T cell repertoires in COVID-19. Clones were read by immunoSEQ multiplex PCR, and TCRdb kept only the in-frame ones, dropping some. Of fewer than 450,000 clones listed, more than 85% are singletons. What was sequenced was PBMCs or T cells enriched from blood (not recorded which). Receptors were obtained from a woman in her twenties or thirties who had recovered from COVID-19.

In DNA, the CDR3 is TGTGCCAGCAGCGGGGGGGGAGGCCGCAATCAGCCCCAGCATTTT. This codes for CASSGGGGRNQPQHF. The chain combines TRBV28 with TRBJ1-5; maybe TRBD1 (5 bases). Germline values: CDR1 MDHEN, CDR2 SYDVKM. V was trimmed by 6 bases and J by 2 bases, leaving 14 bases between them. This CDR3 spans 15 amino acids.

The chain is built from TRBV15 and TRBJ2-1, with 11 bases identical to TRBD1. Trimming cost V 1 base and J 6 bases; bases outside gene matches: 5. Germline V gene sequence: CDR1 LNHNV, CDR2 YYDKDF (reference sequence). CDR3 length: 16 residues. The CDR3 is CATSRARTGGLNEQFF. As DNA, the CDR3 is TGTGCCACCAGCAGAGCACGGACAGGGGGCCTCAATGAGCAGTTCTTC.

This clone was found a few times. The chain recombines TRBV6-5 with TRBJ1-5; 7 bases align to TRBD1. V lost 7 bases, J lost 5 bases, and 5 bases stayed unmatched. Per germline, CDR1 MNHEY and CDR2 SVGAGI. The CDR3 length is 13 residues. CDR3 sequence reads: CASNQGVDQPQHF. The CDR3 bases are TGTGCCAGCAACCAGGGGGTGGATCAGCCCCAGCATTTT.

The chain carries TRBV4-1 and TRBJ2-7; 7 bases align to TRBD2. The germline V gene encodes CDR1 MGHRA and CDR2 YSYEKL. The V and J ends lost 3 bases and 3 bases, in that order; junction bases with no gene match: 8. CDR3 size: 15 residues. Written as DNA, the CDR3 is TGCGCCAGCAGCCATCGGGACGGGAGGCGCTACGAGCAGTACTTC. Its protein product is CASSHRDGRRYEQYF.

The rearrangement joins TRBV13 to TRBJ2-2; TRBD2 matches 8 bases. CDR1 PRHDT and CDR2 FYEKMQ come from the germline V gene (reference sequence). J gave up 6 bases and V 3 bases, and 6 bases lay outside the gene matches. The CDR3 totals 15 residues. The CDR3: CASSFGRGGAGELFF. CDR3 coding DNA: TGTGCCAGCAGCTTTGGTCGGGGGGGCGCCGGGGAGCTGTTTTTT.

In nucleotides, the CDR3 is TGTGCCAGCAGCCCCCGGCTGGGGGGGTCTTACAATGAGCAGTTCTTC. Its translation: CASSPRLGGSYNEQFF. The rearrangement links TRBV9 to TRBJ2-1; 7 bases agree with TRBD2. Germline loops: CDR1 SGDLS, CDR2 YYNGEE. V lost 4 bases to trimming and J lost 4 bases; unmatched junction nucleotides: 11. The CDR3 extends over 16 amino acids.

V gene TRBV24-1 combines with J gene TRBJ2-1; 12 bases are shared with TRBD2. The trim removed 4 bases at V and 2 bases at J, leaving 2 bases unmatched. This CDR3 contains 16 residues. Germline CDR1 and CDR2: KGHDR and SFDVKD. The CDR3 DNA follows: TGTGCCACCAGTGACCTAGCGGGGGGGACCTACAATGAGCAGTTCTTC. Translating gives CATSDLAGGTYNEQFF.

J is TRBJ1-5 and V is TRBV19; D unresolved. Between the trimmed V and J ends, which lost 5 bases and 3 bases, there was a span of 8 bases. Germline CDR1 reads LNHDA; CDR2 reads SQIVND (reference sequence). This CDR3 is built from 13 residues. Written as DNA, the CDR3 is TGTGCCAGTAGTGAGGTCAACAATCAGCCCCAGCATTTT. This sequence encodes CASSEVNNQPQHF.